This record covers a single TCR beta chain. Its specificity is not known. The data are from a study of T cell repertoires and HLA-DP antigens. Assay used: immunoSEQ multiplex PCR; TCRdb lists only in-frame clones, some missing. The table shows about 73,000 clones, with roughly 77% occurring only once. Untouched CD4+ T cells were isolated by negative selection, averaging roughly 98% purity. This CDR3 contains 16 residues. CDR1 is LNHDA, CDR2 SQIVND, per germline (reference sequence). V dropped 6 bases and J dropped 0 bases, with 15 bases sitting between them. Sequences were obtained from CD4+ T cells from PBMCs. V usage is TRBV19 and J usage is TRBJ2-1; TRBD1 is a possible D gene (6 bases). The receptor was derived from a man aged 60 to 69 in good health and CMV-seronegative. CDR3 DNA: TGTGCCAGTAGAAGTGGGGGCGCGGGCTCCTACAATGAGCAGTTCTTC. Amino acids: CASRSGGAGSYNEQFF.